Included here is one T cell receptor (beta chain) sequence, with context. Measured with immunoSEQ multiplex PCR; TCRdb has only the in-frame clones, and not every one. The table records 330,000 or so clones, roughly nine tenths of them present only once. These data originate in a study of blood T cell repertoires in COVID-19. Germline V CDR1 and CDR2: ENHRY, SYGVKD. V was shortened by 7 bases and J by 0 bases, with 10 bases between the two germline ends. The CDR3 contains 14 residues. Participants were aged about 18 to 89 years from approximately 23 US areas. Among Cohort 3 donors, those recovered had two negative PCRs, clearance, or symptom resolution.

This sequence originates from a woman aged 25-40 years who had recovered from COVID-19. The specimen sequenced was PBMCs or T cells enriched from blood (not recorded which). The rearrangement joins TRBV10-3 to TRBJ1-3; maybe TRBD1 (5 bases). Here the CDR3 DNA reads TGTGCCATCAATAGACAGATCTCTGGAAACACCATATATTTT. Translation gives CAINRQISGNTIYF.